This TCR beta chain was sequenced for a study of CD4 T cells in lung cancer (dated by TCRdb to about 2019). For the study in its entirety: In the study, blood T cells of NSCLC patients were screened for responses to candidate mutation-encoded neoepitopes, and neoantigen-specific CD4+ T-cell clones and TCRs were isolated. A few patients undergoing curative-intent resections for stage I-III non-small cell lung cancer provided the tumor and non-adjacent lung tissue. The resected patients had lung adenocarcinoma or squamous cell carcinoma, were aged 60 to 69 at blood donation, and mostly were former smokers. Treatments the patients had received before donating blood included platinum chemotherapy, and some of the patients were given nivolumab or pembrolizumab. Deep sequencing of TCRB was used to follow the frequency of neoantigen-specific clonotypes in tumor resections, non-adjacent lung and cultured T-cell products. Study-level results and caveats: Some blood-derived responses might be explained by in vitro priming of naive T cells or cross-reactivity rather than by memory responses to the cancer.

A remark on this clone: Its antigen target is currently unknown. Nothing much larger sits one base from this clone, and base qualities are not available.

The method was the immunoSEQ multiplex PCR assay. DNA was isolated with Qiagen DNeasy or QIAamp micro DNA kits and TCRB sequenced with the Adaptive Biotechnology human TCRB sequencing kit. Sequencing of TCRB libraries was performed on an Illumina MiSeq. The paper's processing steps were these. TCRB sequence data were analyzed using the kit provider's software, and tumor enrichment of clonotype templates was assessed with Fisher's exact test. The immuneACCESS repertoire file appears here via TCRdb, limited to in-frame rearrangements. These files lack a portion of the clones; in checked studies, under half of the deficit traces to unresolved V genes, and the cause of the others is not known. The V and J calls and clone size are taken from that table; D and trimming were inferred from the DNA. For this sample the table gives some 9,300 clones, of which around three fifths were detected only once. 15% of the sample is taken by the ten largest.

Non-adjacent lung tissue was taken as far as possible from the malignant lesion, at least 3 cm away, from the same resection. V is pruned by 5 bases and J by 10 bases, leaving 7 bases of the junction without a gene match. From the cysteine through the phenylalanine, the CDR3 covers 13 amino acids. Only the CDR3 region is kept as DNA, spanning 39 bases read in frame from base 1. From a lookup of the germline V gene, CDR1 and CDR2 are MNHNS and SASEGT. The specimen was normal lung tissue taken away from the tumor. The rearranged segments are TRBV6-1 and TRBJ1-1; TRBD1 lines up with 10 middle nucleotides. The TCR comes from a man in his 60s with non-small cell lung cancer. This receptor has the CDR3 CASSLDRGRRAFF. Read as DNA, the sequence is TGTGCCAGCAGTCTTGACAGGGGGCGGAGAGCTTTCTTT.